This T cell receptor (beta chain) was recorded in a study of neurological immune-mediated disorders. Trimming took 4 bases from V and 1 from J, leaving 10 bases between them. The CDR3 runs to 14 residues. The germline V gene encodes CDR1 SGHDT and CDR2 YYEEEE. MiXCR, run by TCRdb on the 5' RACE reads, gives a single entry per CDR3 protein. The table lists 130,000 or so distinct CDR3 sequences, roughly 3.2% of them singletons. This clonotype has a count of ten or more. The rearrangement links TRBV5-6 to TRBJ2-3; D might be TRBD1 or TRBD2, each matching 5 bases. The sequenced sample was PBMCs. The receptor was isolated from a young woman with multiple sclerosis. DNA for the CDR3: TGTGCCAGCAGCATCCTGGGGGGCACAGATACGCAGTATTTT. It is translated as CASSILGGTDTQYF.